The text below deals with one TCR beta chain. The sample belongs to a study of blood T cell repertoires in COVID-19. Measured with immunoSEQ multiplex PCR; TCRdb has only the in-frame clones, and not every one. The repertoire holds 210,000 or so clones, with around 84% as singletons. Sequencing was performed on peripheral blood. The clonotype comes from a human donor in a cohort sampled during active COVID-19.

The CDR3 region is CASSQRRDYNEQFF. DNA of the CDR3: TGTGCCAGCAGCCAACGGCGGGACTACAATGAGCAGTTCTTC. This rearrangement joins TRBV3-1 (or the pseudogene TRBV3-2) to TRBJ2-1, with D possibly being TRBD2 (6 bases). Trimming took 2 bases from V and 3 from J, leaving 8 bases between them. Germline CDR1 is LGHDT and CDR2 is YNNKEL (reference sequence). The CDR3 sequence is 14 residues long.